The 18 T cell receptor beta chains below come from one sample, sequenced in a study of cytomegalovirus exposure and HLA in healthy donors. PCR was performed using 60 Vbeta and 13 Jbeta primers. Profiling relied on immunoSEQ multiplex PCR, and the TCRdb table lists in-frame clones only, not all of them. The top ten hold about 3% of the sample, which has more than 200,000 clones, approximately 70% seen once. Material for sequencing was PBMCs. These receptors all come from a man between 40 and 49 years old in good health and CMV-seropositive.

This rearrangement joins TRBV15 to TRBJ1-2, with 11 positions matching TRBD1. The germline V gene encodes CDR1 LNHNV and CDR2 YYDKDF (reference sequence). The CDR3 contains 16 residues. V lost 1 base, J lost 3 bases, and 4 bases stayed unmatched. CDR3 bases: TGTGCCACCAGCAGAGGGGGACAGGGGGTCGACTATGGCTACACCTTC. Residues: CATSRGGQGVDYGYTF.

This clone was recorded a few times. Here the CDR3 reads CASSQGSGNTIYF. The CDR3 coding sequence is TGTGCCAGCAGCCAGGGGTCTGGAAACACCATATATTTT. The chain links TRBV7-3 to TRBJ1-3, with D tentatively TRBD1 (6 bases). Trimming cost V 5 bases and J 1 base, with 6 bases left between them. Germline-derived CDR1 and CDR2 are SGHTA and FQGTGA. CDR3 size: 13 residues.

This clone was counted once. V and J are TRBV2 and TRBJ2-1; 11 positions agree with TRBD2. Germline V gene data show CDR1 as SNHLY and CDR2 as FYNNEI. V shed 1 base, J shed 12 bases, and the junction held 5 bases outside the gene matches. The CDR3 spans 14 residues. The CDR3 DNA reads TGTGCCAGCAGTGAAGTAGCGGGGGGGCTTCGGCAGTTCTTC. Its protein is CASSEVAGGLRQFF. The variable domain in full, completed from reference TRBV2 and TRBJ2-1, reads EPEVTQTPSHQVTQMGQEVILRCVPISNHLYFYWYRQILGQKVEFLVSFYNNEISEKSEIFDDQFSVERPDGSNFTLKIRSTKLEDSAMYFCASSEVAGGLRQFFGPGTRLTVL.

This chain links TRBV28 with TRBJ1-2, with D perhaps matching TRBD1 (5 bases). The germline CDR1 and CDR2 sequences are MDHEN and SYDVKM. CDR3 length: 15 amino acids. The V gene lost 2 bases and the J gene lost 4 bases, with 14 bases spanning the gap. The CDR3 loop reads CASSLGGAGGYGYTF. For the CDR3, the DNA is TGTGCCAGCAGTTTAGGTGGGGCAGGTGGCTATGGCTACACCTTC.

The V and J genes are TRBV4-1 and TRBJ1-1, with a possible D match to TRBD1 (5 bases). The CDR3 spans 16 residues. Germline V gene sequence: CDR1 MGHRA, CDR2 YSYEKL. V was pared by 0 bases and J by 7 bases, with 18 bases between. The CDR3 is CASSQDTSLGQGEAFF. Here the CDR3 DNA reads TGCGCCAGCAGCCAAGATACGAGTCTTGGGCAGGGTGAAGCTTTCTTT.

About this clone itself: A read error may produce the germline difference seen at one junction end. The chain is built from TRBV7-9 and TRBJ1-3; 7 bases are a match to TRBD1. Germline-derived CDR1 and CDR2 are SEHNR and FQNEAQ (reference sequence). The CDR3 covers 17 residues. The DNA for the CDR3 is TGTTCCAGCAGCTTATGGGTTATAAGGGGGCCTGGAAACACCATATATTTT. Translated, it gives CSSSLWVIRGPGNTIYF.

The rearrangement joins TRBV15 to TRBJ2-5; 10 nucleotides agree with TRBD1. CDR3 size: 14 residues. V was clipped by 3 bases and J by 4 bases; unmatched bases: 2. The germline CDR1 and CDR2 sequences are LNHNV and YYDKDF (reference sequence). For the CDR3, the DNA is TGTGCCACCAGCAGCCGGGACAGGGGAGAGACCCAGTACTTC. Its protein product is CATSSRDRGETQYF. Full variable domain (remainder filled in from reference TRBV15 and TRBJ2-5): DAMVIQNPRYQVTQFGKPVTLSCSQTLNHNVMYWYQQKSSQAPKLLFHYYDKDFNNEADTPDNFQSRRPNTSFCFLDIRSPGLGDTAMYLCATSSRDRGETQYFGPGTRLLVL.

The chain carries TRBV11-2 and TRBJ2-5; D is unresolved. The J call is doubtful: the DNA matches TRBJ2-7 better. The CDR3 is 12 residues long. Germline values: CDR1 SGHAT, CDR2 FQNNGV. CDR3 region: CASSLSSYEQYF. In DNA form, the CDR3 reads TGTGCCAGCAGCTTAAGCTCCTACGAGCAGTACTTC.

This rearrangement joins TRBV5-8 to TRBJ2-3; TRBD2 agrees at 11 bases. The ends lost 4 bases at V and 4 bases at J; junction bases unmatched: 8. CDR3 length: 16 residues. CDR1 and CDR2 from the germline V gene are SGHTS and YDEGEE. CDR3 coding DNA: TGTGCCAGCAGCCCAATAGCGGGGGGGCCGGCAGATACGCAGTATTTT. Its protein is CASSPIAGGPADTQYF.

The V call is TRBV6-5, the J call TRBJ2-7; 7 bases line up with TRBD1. Unmatched junction bases numbered 11, after V lost 5 bases and J lost 4 bases. The CDR3 is 15 amino acids. Germline values: CDR1 MNHEY, CDR2 SVGAGI. The CDR3 region is CASSQVWGQPYEQYF. The CDR3 DNA follows: TGTGCCAGCAGTCAAGTGTGGGGACAGCCTTACGAGCAGTACTTC.

This chain links TRBV6-5 with TRBJ2-7; 10 bases match TRBD1. V was pared by 5 bases and J by 3 bases, with 7 bases of the junction left unmatched. This CDR3 region has 15 residues. Germline assignment: CDR1 MNHEY and CDR2 SVGAGI. CDR3 residues: CASSRGQGRNYEQYF. CDR3 in DNA: TGTGCCAGCAGTCGGGGACAGGGGAGGAACTACGAGCAGTACTTC.

The genes are TRBV7-2 and TRBJ2-5; TRBD1 matches 10 bases. CDR3 length equals 16 residues. V lost 6 bases to trimming and J lost 1 base; unmatched junction nucleotides: 8. Germline values: CDR1 SGHTA, CDR2 FQGNSA. CDR3 nucleotides: TGTGCCAGCAGTCGACAGGGGGCTGGGAGCCAAGAGACCCAGTACTTC. Amino acids: CASSRQGAGSQETQYF.

On this clone itself: Sequence at one end of the junction differs from germline and may be a read error. The rearrangement links TRBV9 to TRBJ2-5, with 8 nucleotides matching TRBD2. Germline loops: CDR1 SGDLS, CDR2 YYNGEE. The CDR3 sequence is 15 residues long. This CDR3 is CAGSVGGADQETQYF. CDR3 sequence (DNA): TGTGCCGGCAGCGTCGGGGGGGCAGATCAAGAGACCCAGTACTTC.

CDR3 protein: CASSIWGSTGELFF. The DNA of the CDR3 is TGTGCCAGTAGTATTTGGGGCTCCACCGGGGAGCTGTTTTTT. J is TRBJ2-2 and V is TRBV19; maybe TRBD1 (5 bases). V dropped 3 bases and J dropped 4 bases, with 9 bases sitting between them. Looked up from germline, CDR1 is LNHDA and CDR2 is SQIVND (reference sequence). The CDR3 has 14 amino acids.

This clone was seen more than once but under ten times. The rearrangement joins TRBV9 to TRBJ2-1, with no clear D. Germline CDR1 reads SGDLS; CDR2 reads YYNGEE. This CDR3 has 16 residues. Trimming removed 0 bases at V and 0 bases at J, with 10 bases between. This chain's CDR3 is CASSVDGGGSYNEQFF. Here the CDR3 DNA reads TGTGCCAGCAGCGTAGACGGTGGCGGCTCCTACAATGAGCAGTTCTTC. Supplemented by reference TRBV9 and TRBJ2-1, the full variable domain reads DSGVTQTPKHLITATGQRVTLRCSPRSGDLSVYWYQQSLDQGLQFLIQYYNGEERAKGNILERFSAQQFPDLHSELNLSSLELGDSALYFCASSVDGGGSYNEQFFGPGTRLTVL.

V is TRBV28 and J is TRBJ1-4, with 8 bases matching TRBD1. The CDR3 runs to 15 residues. CDR1 and CDR2 (germline): MDHEN, SYDVKM. The V gene end was trimmed by 5 bases and the J gene end by 8 bases; junction bases not matched to a gene: 10. CDR3: CASSTQGAGGEKLFF. The DNA of the CDR3 is TGTGCCAGCAGTACCCAGGGGGCGGGAGGGGAAAAACTGTTTTTT.

The chain recombines TRBV6-1 with TRBJ1-2, with D possibly matching TRBD1 (5 bases). Germline values: CDR1 MNHNS, CDR2 SASEGT. The CDR3 is 14 amino acids. The ends were cut back, 7 bases at V and 1 base at J, with 13 bases in the middle. CDR3 sequence: CASTRGGGNYGYTF. The CDR3 DNA sequence: TGTGCCAGCACACGCGGGGGGGGTAACTATGGCTACACCTTC.

The chain employs TRBV7-2 and TRBJ2-5; weak D call: TRBD2 (5 bases). Germline CDR1 is SGHTA and CDR2 is FQGNSA. Trimming stripped 4 bases from V and 2 bases from J, with 14 bases between. The CDR3 is made up of 15 amino acids. CDR3 DNA sequence: TGTGCCAGCAGCTCTGGGCGGGTGGGACAAGAGACCCAGTACTTC. It specifies CASSSGRVGQETQYF.